The sequence of this T cell receptor beta chain was determined in a study of sequential checkpoint blockade in melanoma. On the study more broadly: Maintenance nivolumab came after either treatment sequence.

Noted treatment: randomized to nivolumab then ipilimumab (arm A) or the reverse (arm B). Sequenced by immunoSEQ multiplex PCR; TCRdb stores in-frame clones only, minus some. The sample shows approximately 14,000 clones, 65% to 80% of them seen only once. Per the germline V gene, CDR1 is SGHNT and CDR2 is YYREEE (reference sequence). The V gene end was trimmed by 4 bases and the J gene end by 2 bases; junction bases not matched to a gene: 10. This CDR3 has 16 amino acids. This receptor was obtained from a human donor with melanoma. The gene calls are TRBV5-4 and TRBJ2-3; 7 bases fit TRBD2. This specimen consisted of CD8+ T cells sorted from blood (inferred from file names), obtained from a patient given nivolumab and ipilimumab in sequence. Here the CDR3 DNA reads TGTGCCAGCAGCCCCCGGGCTAGCGGTCCCACAGATACGCAGTATTTT. It translates to CASSPRASGPTDTQYF.